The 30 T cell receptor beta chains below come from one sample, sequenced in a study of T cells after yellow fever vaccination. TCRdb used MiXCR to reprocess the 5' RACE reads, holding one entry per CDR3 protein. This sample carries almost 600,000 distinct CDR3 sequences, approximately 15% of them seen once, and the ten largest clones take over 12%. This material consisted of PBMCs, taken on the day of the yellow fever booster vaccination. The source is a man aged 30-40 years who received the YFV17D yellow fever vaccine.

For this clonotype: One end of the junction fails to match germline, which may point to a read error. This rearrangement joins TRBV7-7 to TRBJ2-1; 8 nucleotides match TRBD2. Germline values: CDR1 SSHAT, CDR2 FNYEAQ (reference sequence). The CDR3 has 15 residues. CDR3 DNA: TGTGCTAGCAGCAAGACTAGCGCCTCCTACAATGAGCAGTTCTTC. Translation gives CASSKTSASYNEQFF.

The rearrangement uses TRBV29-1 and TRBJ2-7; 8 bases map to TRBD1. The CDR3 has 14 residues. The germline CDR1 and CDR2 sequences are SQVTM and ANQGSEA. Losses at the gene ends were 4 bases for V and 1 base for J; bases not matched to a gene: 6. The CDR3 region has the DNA TGCAGCGTTGCGTCCGGGACAGGATCCTACGAGCAGTACTTC. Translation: CSVASGTGSYEQYF.

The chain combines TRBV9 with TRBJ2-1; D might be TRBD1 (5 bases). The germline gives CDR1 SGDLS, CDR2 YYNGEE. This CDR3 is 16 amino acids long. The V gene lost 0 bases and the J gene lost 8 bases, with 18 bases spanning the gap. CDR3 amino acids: CASSVDSQGIIDEQFF. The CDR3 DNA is TGTGCCAGCAGCGTAGATAGTCAGGGAATTATCGATGAGCAGTTCTTC.

The CDR3 is CASRSTGSLIQEQYF. CDR3 in DNA: TGTGCCAGCAGATCAACAGGGAGTCTAATACAGGAGCAGTACTTC. The chain employs TRBV12-3 or TRBV12-4 and TRBJ2-7, with D possibly TRBD1 on 6 matching bases. This CDR3 spans 15 amino acids. Trimming removed 6 bases at V and 7 bases at J, with 22 bases between.

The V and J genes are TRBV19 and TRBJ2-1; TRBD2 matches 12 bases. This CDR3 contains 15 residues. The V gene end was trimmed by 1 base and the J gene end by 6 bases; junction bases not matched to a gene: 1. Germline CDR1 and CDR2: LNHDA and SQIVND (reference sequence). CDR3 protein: CASSIGTSGANEQFF. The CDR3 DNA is TGTGCCAGTAGTATAGGGACTAGCGGGGCCAATGAGCAGTTCTTC.

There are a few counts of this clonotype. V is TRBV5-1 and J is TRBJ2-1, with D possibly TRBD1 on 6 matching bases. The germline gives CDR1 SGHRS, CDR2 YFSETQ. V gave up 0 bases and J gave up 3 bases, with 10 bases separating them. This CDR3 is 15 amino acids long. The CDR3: CASSLGIGGYNEQFF. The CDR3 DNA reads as TGCGCCAGCAGCTTGGGGATAGGGGGCTACAATGAGCAGTTCTTC. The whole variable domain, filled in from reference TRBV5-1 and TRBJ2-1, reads KAGVTQTPRYLIKTRGQQVTLSCSPISGHRSVSWYQQTPGQGLQFLFEYFSETQRNKGNFPGRFSGRQFSNSRSEMNVSTLELGDSALYLCASSLGIGGYNEQFFGPGTRLTVL.

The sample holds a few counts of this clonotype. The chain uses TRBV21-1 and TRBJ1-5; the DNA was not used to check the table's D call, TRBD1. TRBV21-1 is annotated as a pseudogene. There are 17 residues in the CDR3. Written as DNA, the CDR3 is TGTGCCAGCAGCAAAAGGGGGGACCCGAGGATTCATCAGCCCCAGCATTTT. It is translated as CASSKRGDPRIHQPQHF.

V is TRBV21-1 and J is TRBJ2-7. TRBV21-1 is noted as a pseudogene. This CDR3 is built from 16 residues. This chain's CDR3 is CASSKAFIVFSYEQYF. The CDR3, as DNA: TGTGCCAGCAGCAAAGCGTTTATCGTTTTTTCTTACGAGCAGTACTTC.

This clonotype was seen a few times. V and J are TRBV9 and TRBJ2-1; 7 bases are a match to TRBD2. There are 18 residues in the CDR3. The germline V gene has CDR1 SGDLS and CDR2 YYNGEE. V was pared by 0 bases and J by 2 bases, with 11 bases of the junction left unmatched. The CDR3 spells CASSVEMGGLAPYNEQFF. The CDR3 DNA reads TGTGCCAGCAGCGTAGAGATGGGAGGGCTAGCGCCCTACAATGAGCAGTTCTTC.

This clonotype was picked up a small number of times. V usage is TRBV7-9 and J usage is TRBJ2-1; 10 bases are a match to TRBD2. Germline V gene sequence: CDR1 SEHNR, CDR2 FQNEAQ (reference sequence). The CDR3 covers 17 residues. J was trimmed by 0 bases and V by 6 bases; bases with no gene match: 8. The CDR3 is CASRNSSGRLSYNEQFF. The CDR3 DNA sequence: TGTGCCAGCAGGAACTCTAGCGGGAGACTCTCCTACAATGAGCAGTTCTTC. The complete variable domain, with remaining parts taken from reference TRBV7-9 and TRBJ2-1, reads DTGVSQNPRHKITKRGQNVTFRCDPISEHNRLYWYRQTLGQGPEFLTYFQNEAQLEKSRLLSDRFSAERPKGSFSTLEIQRTEQGDSAMYLCASRNSSGRLSYNEQFFGPGTRLTVL.

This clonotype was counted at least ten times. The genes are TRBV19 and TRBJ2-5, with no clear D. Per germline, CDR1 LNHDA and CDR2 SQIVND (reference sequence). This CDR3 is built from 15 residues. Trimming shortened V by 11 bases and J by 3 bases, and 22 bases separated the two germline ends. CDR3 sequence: CAGCSCGPLKETQYF. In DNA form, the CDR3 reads TGTGCCGGTTGTAGTTGCGGCCCCCTAAAAGAGACCCAGTACTTC.

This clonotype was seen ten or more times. The CDR3: CAWRPLAGGKDTQYF. Written as DNA, the CDR3 is TGTGCCTGGAGACCTCTGGCGGGAGGGAAAGATACGCAGTATTTT. V gene TRBV30 combines with J gene TRBJ2-3, with TRBD2 matching over 9 bases. This CDR3 has 15 residues. The V segment lost 3 bases and the J segment 5 bases; nucleotides outside the gene matches: 9. From germline, CDR1 is GTSNPN and CDR2 SVGIG (reference sequence).

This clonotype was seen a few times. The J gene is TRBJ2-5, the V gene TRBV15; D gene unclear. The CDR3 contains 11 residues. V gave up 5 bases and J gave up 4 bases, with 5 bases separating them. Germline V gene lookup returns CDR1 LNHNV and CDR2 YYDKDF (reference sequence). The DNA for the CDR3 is TGTGCCACCAGCGCGAGAGAGACCCAGTACTTC. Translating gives CATSARETQYF.

The CDR3 region is CSANRANSNQPQHF. The DNA for the CDR3 is TGCAGTGCAAACAGGGCAAATAGCAATCAGCCCCAGCATTTT. The chain recombines TRBV20-1 with TRBJ1-5; D may be TRBD1 (6 bases). Looked up from germline, CDR1 is DFQATT and CDR2 is SNEGSKA (reference sequence). This CDR3 is built from 14 residues. Trimming cost V 6 bases and J 0 bases, with 12 bases left between them.

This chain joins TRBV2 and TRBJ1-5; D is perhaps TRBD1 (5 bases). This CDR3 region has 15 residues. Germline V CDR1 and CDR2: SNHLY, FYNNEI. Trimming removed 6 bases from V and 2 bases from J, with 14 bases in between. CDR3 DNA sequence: TGTGCCAGCAGCGAGCAAGGGGTGGGCAATCAGCCCCAGCATTTT. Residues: CASSEQGVGNQPQHF.

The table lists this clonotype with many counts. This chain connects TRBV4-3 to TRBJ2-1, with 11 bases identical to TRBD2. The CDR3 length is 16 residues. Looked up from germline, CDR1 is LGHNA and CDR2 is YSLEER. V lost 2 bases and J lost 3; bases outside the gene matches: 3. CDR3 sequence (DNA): TGCGCCAGCAGCCAAACCGGGACTAGCGGCTACAATGAGCAGTTCTTC. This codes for CASSQTGTSGYNEQFF.

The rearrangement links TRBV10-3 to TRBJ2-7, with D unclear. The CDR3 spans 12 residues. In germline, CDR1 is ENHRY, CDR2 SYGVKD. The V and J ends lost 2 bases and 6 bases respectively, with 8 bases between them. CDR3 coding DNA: TGTGCCATCAGTGAGAGCTTTGCCGAGCAGTACTTC. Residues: CAISESFAEQYF.

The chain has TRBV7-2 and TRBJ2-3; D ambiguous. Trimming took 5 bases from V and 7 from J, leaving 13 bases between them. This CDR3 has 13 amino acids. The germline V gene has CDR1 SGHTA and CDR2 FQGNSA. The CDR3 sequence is CASSNPPSNTQYF. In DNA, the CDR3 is TGTGCCAGCAGCAACCCCCCGTCAAATACGCAGTATTTT.

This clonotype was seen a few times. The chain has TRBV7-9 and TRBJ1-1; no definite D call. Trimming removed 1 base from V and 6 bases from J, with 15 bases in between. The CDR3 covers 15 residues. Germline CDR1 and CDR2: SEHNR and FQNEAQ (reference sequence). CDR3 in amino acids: CASSLDYTNGAEAFF. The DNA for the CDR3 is TGTGCCAGCAGCTTAGACTACACCAACGGCGCTGAAGCTTTCTTT.

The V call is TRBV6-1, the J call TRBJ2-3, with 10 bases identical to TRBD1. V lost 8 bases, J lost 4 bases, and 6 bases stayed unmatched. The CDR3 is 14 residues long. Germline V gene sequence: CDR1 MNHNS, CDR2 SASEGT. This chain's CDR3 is CASARDRGSDTQYF. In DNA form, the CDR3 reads TGTGCCAGCGCAAGGGACAGGGGATCAGATACGCAGTATTTT.

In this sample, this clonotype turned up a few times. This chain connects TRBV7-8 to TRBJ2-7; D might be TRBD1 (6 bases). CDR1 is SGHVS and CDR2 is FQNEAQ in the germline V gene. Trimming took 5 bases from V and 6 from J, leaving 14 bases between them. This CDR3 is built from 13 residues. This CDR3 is CASSQSRGGEQYF. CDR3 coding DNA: TGTGCCAGCAGCCAATCCAGGGGTGGCGAGCAGTACTTC.

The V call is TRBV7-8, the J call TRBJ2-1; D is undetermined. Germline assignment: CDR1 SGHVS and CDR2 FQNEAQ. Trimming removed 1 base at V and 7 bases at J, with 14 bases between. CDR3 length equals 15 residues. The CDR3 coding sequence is TGTGCCAGCAGCTTAGTACGCAGCCTTGCGAATGAGCAGTTCTTC. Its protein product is CASSLVRSLANEQFF.

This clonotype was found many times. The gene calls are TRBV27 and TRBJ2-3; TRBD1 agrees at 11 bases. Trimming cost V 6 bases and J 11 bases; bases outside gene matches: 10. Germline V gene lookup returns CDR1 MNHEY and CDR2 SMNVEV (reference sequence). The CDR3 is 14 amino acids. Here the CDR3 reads CASSSEGTGGEQYF. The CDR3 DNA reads TGTGCCAGCAGCTCCGAAGGGACAGGGGGTGAGCAGTATTTT.

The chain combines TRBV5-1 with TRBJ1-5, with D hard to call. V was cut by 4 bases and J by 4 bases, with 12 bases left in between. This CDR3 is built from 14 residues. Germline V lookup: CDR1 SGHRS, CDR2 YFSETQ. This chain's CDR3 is CASSANGGNQPQHF. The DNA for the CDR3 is TGCGCCAGCAGCGCCAACGGCGGTAATCAGCCCCAGCATTTT.

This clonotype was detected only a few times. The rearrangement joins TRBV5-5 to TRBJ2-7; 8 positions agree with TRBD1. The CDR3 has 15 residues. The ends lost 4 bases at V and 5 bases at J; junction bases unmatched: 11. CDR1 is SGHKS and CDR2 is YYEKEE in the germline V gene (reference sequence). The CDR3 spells CASSVNGQGRNEQYF. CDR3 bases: TGTGCCAGCAGCGTGAACGGACAGGGTAGGAACGAGCAGTACTTC.

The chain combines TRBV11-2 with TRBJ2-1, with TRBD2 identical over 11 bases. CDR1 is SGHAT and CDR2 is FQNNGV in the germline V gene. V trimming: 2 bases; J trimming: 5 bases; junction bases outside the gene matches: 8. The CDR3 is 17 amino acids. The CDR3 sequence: CASSLSHSGLADNEQFF. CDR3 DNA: TGTGCCAGCAGCTTATCCCACTCGGGACTAGCGGACAATGAGCAGTTCTTC.

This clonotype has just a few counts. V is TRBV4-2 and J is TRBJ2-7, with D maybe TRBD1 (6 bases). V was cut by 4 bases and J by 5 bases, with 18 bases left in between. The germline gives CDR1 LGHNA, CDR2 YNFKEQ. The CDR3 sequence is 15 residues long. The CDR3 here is CASSLLTGTINEQYF. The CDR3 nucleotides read TGTGCCAGCAGCCTACTCACCGGGACAATCAACGAGCAGTACTTC.

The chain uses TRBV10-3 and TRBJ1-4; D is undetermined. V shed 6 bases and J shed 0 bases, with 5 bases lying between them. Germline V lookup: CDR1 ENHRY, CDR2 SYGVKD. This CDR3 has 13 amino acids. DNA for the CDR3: TGTGCCATCAGGGCAGCAACTAATGAAAAACTGTTTTTT. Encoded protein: CAIRAATNEKLFF.

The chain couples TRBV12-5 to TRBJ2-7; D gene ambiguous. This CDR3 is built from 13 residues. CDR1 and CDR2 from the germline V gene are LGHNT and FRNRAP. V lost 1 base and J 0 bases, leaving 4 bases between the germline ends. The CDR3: CASGLDDSYEQYF. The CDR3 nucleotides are TGTGCTAGTGGTTTGGACGACTCCTACGAGCAGTACTTC.

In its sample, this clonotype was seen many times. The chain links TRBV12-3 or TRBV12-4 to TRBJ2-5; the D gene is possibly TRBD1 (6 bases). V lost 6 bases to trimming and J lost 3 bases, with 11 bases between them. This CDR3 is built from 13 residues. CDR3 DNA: TGTGCCAGCAGCTTTTCAGGGGAAGAGACCCAGTACTTC. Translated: CASSFSGEETQYF.